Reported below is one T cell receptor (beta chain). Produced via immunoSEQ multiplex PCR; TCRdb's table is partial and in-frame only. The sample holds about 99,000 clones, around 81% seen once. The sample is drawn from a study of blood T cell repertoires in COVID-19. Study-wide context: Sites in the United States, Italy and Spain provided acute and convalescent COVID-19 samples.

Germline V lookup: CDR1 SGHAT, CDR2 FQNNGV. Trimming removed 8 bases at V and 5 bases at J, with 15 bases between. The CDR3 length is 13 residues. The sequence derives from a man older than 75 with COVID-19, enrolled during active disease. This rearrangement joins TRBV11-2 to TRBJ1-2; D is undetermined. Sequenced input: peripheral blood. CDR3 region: CASGVSGLYGYTF. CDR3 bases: TGTGCCAGCGGTGTATCAGGTTTATATGGCTACACCTTC.